This T cell receptor beta chain derives from a study of early T cells in non-severe SARS-CoV-2 infection (dated by TCRdb to the early 2020s). A note on the overall study: Bulk RNA from unsorted whole blood was used for TCR sequencing, so alpha and beta chains could not be paired.

Findings and caveats that apply to the study as a whole: VDJdb matching was skewed toward anti-spike CD8 responses and likely underestimated virus-specific expansions by missing private and CD4 specificities.

Libraries were constructed by 5' RACE. TCRdb shows the sequencer as NextSeq 500. Unique molecular identifiers were attached to individual cDNA molecules in the TCR library protocol so that sequencing error and PCR bias could be corrected. TCR alpha and beta chains were both sequenced, and the abundances of alpha and beta sequences in each sample were closely correlated with each other. Per the original workflow: Decombinator V4 was used to annotate TCR sequences for V gene, J gene and CDR3. Expanded TCRs were defined as changing significantly between any two time points under a Poisson model with p below 0.0001. TCR abundances were normalised to the total number of TCRs sequenced per sample and were expressed as counts per million. TRAV1-2 paired with TRAJ12, TRAJ20 or TRAJ33 defined MAIT TCRs, while TRAV10 paired with TRAJ18 defined iNKT TCRs. VDJdb, accessed on 1 November 2021, was searched for TCRs annotated for CMV, EBV and SARS-CoV-2, and TCRs annotated for more than one antigen were excluded. Using fastp at Q25 and MiXCR, TCRdb reprocessed the public reads and kept productive beta chains. Every CDR3 protein is listed once, alongside the most common genes and DNA of its rows. The V and J calls here are based on TCRdb, not the publication. Counted in this sample were 100,000 to 150,000 distinct CDR3 sequences; 15% of them appeared once. The biggest ten clones account for roughly a fifth of the sample.

The study was a case-control design nested within a healthcare worker cohort in London, UK, with weekly nasopharyngeal swab PCR tests and blood sampling. Healthcare workers were enrolled in the week of the UK lockdown, from 23 to 31 March 2020, and were followed every week for up to about 16 weeks. Reading from cysteine to phenylalanine, the CDR3 counts 16 amino acids. Only the CDR3 DNA stays, 48 bases, in frame from base 1. V loses 4 bases, J loses 4 bases, and the germline ends lie 16 bases apart. CDR1 and CDR2 (SEHNR, FQNEAQ) derive from the germline V gene (reference sequence). This clonotype showed up many times. Its antigen remains undetermined. Base qualities are not provided; no much larger clone lies one nucleotide away.

The sample taken for sequencing was whole blood. The rearranged segments are TRBV7-9 and TRBJ2-2, and TRBD2 may be the D gene, going by 6 matching bases. The TCR sequence derives from an adult who was a healthcare worker with PCR-confirmed SARS-CoV-2 infection or an uninfected control (not recorded which). The CDR3 is CASSSRISGSTGELFF. The nucleotide sequence reads as follows: TGTGCCAGCAGCTCCAGGATTAGCGGTAGCACCGGGGAGCTGTTTTTT.